The rows below give T cell receptor beta chains drawn from one sample of a study of follicular helper T cells after annual influenza vaccination. Data came from immunoSEQ multiplex PCR; TCRdb stores just in-frame clones and leaves some out. Counted here are roughly 13,000 clones, 84% occurring once; the ten biggest clones make up approximately 0.25%. Sequenced here: CXCR5- memory CD4+ T cells sorted from blood, sampled on the day of influenza vaccination. The receptors stem from an adult who received the influenza vaccine. CDR3s include the opening cysteine and the closing phenylalanine or tryptophan. D genes are given only for firm matches. The size field is filled for only some rows; it gives once, few, many or a size class.

j_call v_call d_call clone_size cdr3_aa cdr3_nt
TRBJ2-5 TRBV2 . . CASSLPNGGQETQYF TGTGCCAGCTCCTTACCCAACGGCGGCCAAGAGACCCAGTACTTC
TRBJ2-3 TRBV10-3 . . CAISGTGTTDTQYF TGTGCCATCAGTGGGACGGGTACCACAGATACGCAGTATTTT
TRBJ1-5 TRBV27 . . CASSLLGQPQHF TGTGCCAGCAGTTTGCTTGGTCAGCCCCAGCATTTT
TRBJ2-3 TRBV21-1 . . CASSKAQGKMVTDTQYF TGTGCCAGCAGCAAAGCGCAGGGAAAGATGGTTACAGATACGCAGTATTTT
TRBJ1-2 TRBV5-1 . . CASSSQRGGAYGYTF TGCGCCAGCAGCTCACAACGAGGGGGGGCGTATGGCTACACCTTC
TRBJ2-6 TRBV30 . . CAWETAGANVLTF TGTGCCTGGGAGACAGCAGGGGCCAACGTCCTGACTTTC
TRBJ2-1 TRBV18 TRBD2 once CASSGLAGGNEQFF TGTGCCAGCTCTGGACTAGCGGGGGGCAATGAGCAGTTCTTC
TRBJ2-7 TRBV20-1 . . CSATLATEQYF TGCAGTGCCACGCTAGCGACCGAGCAGTACTTC
TRBJ2-1 TRBV5-1 TRBD2 . CASSLASTSYHEQFF TGCGCCAGCAGCTTGGCCTCGACTAGCTACCATGAGCAGTTCTTC
TRBJ1-3 TRBV7-2 . . CASSYGSSGNTIYF TGTGCCAGCAGCTACGGGAGCTCTGGAAACACCATATATTTT
TRBJ1-4 TRBV10-1 TRBD1 . CASNPGQGGVNEKLFF TGCGCCAGCAACCCAGGACAGGGGGGGGTTAATGAAAAACTGTTTTTT
TRBJ1-2 TRBV11-2 . . CASSPTEGPFGGYTF TGTGCCAGCAGCCCCACTGAGGGGCCATTCGGTGGCTACACCTTC
TRBJ1-1 TRBV7-9 . . CASSLHLDTTEAFF TGTGCCAGCAGCTTACATCTAGACACCACTGAAGCTTTCTTT
TRBJ2-1 TRBV11-2 TRBD2 . CASSPLAGTTNEQFF TGTGCCAGCAGCCCTTTAGCGGGGACCACCAATGAGCAGTTCTTC
TRBJ1-1 TRBV7-8 . . CASSAWMMALSGEAFF TGTGCCAGCAGCGCGTGGATGATGGCCCTCAGTGGTGAAGCTTTCTTT
TRBJ1-1 TRBV11-2 . . CASSLGDFTEAFF TGTGCCAGCAGCTTAGGGGACTTTACTGAAGCTTTCTTT
TRBJ2-1 TRBV5-1 . . CASSLVQWGDEQFF TGCGCCAGCAGCTTGGTCCAGTGGGGGGATGAGCAGTTCTTC
TRBJ2-1 TRBV11-2 . . CASSSIGRGVGEQFF TGTGCCAGCAGCTCGATAGGCCGGGGAGTAGGTGAGCAGTTCTTC
TRBJ1-5 TRBV15 . . CATSREVVQPQHF TGTGCCACCAGCAGAGAGGTGGTGCAGCCCCAGCATTTT
TRBJ2-2 TRBV28 . . CASSKPRSYTGELFF TGTGCCAGCAGCAAACCCCGATCCTACACCGGGGAGCTGTTTTTT
TRBJ1-1 TRBV30 . . CARTHRVSTEAFF TGTGCAAGGACCCACAGGGTGAGCACTGAAGCTTTCTTT
TRBJ2-7 TRBV2 . . CASSRRGIISYEQYF TGTGCCAGCTCGAGAAGGGGGATAATCTCCTACGAGCAGTACTTC
TRBJ1-6 TRBV6-1 . . CASSPSLSPLHF TGTGCCAGCAGTCCTTCCCTTTCACCCCTCCACTTT
TRBJ2-7 TRBV7-2 . . CASSLGVGYYEQYF TGTGCCAGCAGCTTAGGAGTGGGGTACTACGAGCAGTACTTC
TRBJ2-5 TRBV28 . . CASSFRGAGRKTQYF TGTGCCAGCAGTTTTCGTGGGGCAGGGCGAAAGACCCAGTACTTC